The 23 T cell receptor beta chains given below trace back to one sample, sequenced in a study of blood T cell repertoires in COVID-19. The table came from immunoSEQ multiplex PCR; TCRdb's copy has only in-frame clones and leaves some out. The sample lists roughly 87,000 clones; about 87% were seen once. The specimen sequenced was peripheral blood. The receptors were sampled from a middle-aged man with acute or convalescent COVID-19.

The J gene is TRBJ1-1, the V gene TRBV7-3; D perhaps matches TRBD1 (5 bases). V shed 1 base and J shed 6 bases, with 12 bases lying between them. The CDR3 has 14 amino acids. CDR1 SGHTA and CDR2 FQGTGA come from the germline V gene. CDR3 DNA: TGTGCCAGCAGCTTAAGGGGCGGGGAAGCTGAAGCTTTCTTT. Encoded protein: CASSLRGGEAEAFF.

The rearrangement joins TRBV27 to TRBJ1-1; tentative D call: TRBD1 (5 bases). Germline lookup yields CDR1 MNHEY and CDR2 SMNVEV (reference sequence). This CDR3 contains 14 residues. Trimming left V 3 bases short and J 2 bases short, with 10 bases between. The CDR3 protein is CASSFRERNTEAFF. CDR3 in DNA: TGTGCCAGCAGTTTCAGGGAAAGAAACACTGAAGCTTTCTTT.

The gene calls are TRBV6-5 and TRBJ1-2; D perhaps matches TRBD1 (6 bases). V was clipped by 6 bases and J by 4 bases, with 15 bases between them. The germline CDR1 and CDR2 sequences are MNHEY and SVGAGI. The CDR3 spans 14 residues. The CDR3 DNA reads TGTGCCAGCAGAGAGACAGGAGAGCCCTATGGCTACACCTTC. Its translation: CASRETGEPYGYTF.

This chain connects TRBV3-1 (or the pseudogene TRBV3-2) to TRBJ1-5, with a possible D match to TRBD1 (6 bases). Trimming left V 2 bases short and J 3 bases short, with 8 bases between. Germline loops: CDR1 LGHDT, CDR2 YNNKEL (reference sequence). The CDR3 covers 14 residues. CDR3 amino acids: CASSQRDINQPQHF. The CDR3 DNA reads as TGTGCCAGCAGCCAACGGGACATCAATCAGCCCCAGCATTTT.

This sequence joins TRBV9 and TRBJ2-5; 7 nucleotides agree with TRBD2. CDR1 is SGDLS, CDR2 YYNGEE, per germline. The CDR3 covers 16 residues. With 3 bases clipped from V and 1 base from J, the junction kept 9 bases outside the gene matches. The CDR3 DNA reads TGTGCCAGCAGCGAGCGAAACTCGGGGGGCCAAGAGACCCAGTACTTC. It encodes CASSERNSGGQETQYF.

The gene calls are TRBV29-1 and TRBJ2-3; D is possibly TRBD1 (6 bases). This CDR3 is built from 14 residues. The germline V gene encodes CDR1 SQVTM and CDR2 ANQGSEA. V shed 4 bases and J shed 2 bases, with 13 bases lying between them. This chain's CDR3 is CSVAIQGSTDTQYF. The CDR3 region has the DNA TGCAGCGTTGCGATACAGGGATCCACAGATACGCAGTATTTT.

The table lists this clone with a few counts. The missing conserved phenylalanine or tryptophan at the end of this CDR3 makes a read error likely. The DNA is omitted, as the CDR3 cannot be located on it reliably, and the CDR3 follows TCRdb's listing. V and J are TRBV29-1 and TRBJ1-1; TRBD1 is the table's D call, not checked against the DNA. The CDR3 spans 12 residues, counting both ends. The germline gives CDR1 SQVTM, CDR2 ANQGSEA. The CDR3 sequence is CSVEGQGAMVGV.

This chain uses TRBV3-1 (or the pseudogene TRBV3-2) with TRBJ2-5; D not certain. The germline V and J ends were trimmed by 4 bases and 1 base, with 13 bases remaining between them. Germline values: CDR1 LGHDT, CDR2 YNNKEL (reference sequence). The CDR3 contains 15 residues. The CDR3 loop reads CASSLNGAGQETQYF. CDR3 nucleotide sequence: TGTGCCAGCAGCCTAAACGGAGCCGGCCAAGAGACCCAGTACTTC.

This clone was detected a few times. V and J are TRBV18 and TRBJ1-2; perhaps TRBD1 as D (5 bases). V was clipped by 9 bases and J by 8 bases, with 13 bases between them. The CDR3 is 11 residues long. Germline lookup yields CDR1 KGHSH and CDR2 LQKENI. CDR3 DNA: TGTGCCAGTTCAACGGGGGTAGGCTACACCTTC. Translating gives CASSTGVGYTF.

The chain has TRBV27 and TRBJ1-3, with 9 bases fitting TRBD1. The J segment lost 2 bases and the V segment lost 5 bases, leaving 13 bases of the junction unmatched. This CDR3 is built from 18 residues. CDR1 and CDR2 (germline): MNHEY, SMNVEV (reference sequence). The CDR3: CASSPRLGQGLAGNTIYF. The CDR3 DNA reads TGTGCCAGCAGTCCCCGACTTGGACAGGGGCTTGCTGGAAACACCATATATTTT.

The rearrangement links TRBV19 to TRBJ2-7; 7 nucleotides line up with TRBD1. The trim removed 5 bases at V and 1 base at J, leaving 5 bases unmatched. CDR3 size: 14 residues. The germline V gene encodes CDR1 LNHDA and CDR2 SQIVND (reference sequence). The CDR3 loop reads CASSFQGDSYEQYF. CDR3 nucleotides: TGTGCCAGTAGTTTCCAGGGGGATTCCTACGAGCAGTACTTC.

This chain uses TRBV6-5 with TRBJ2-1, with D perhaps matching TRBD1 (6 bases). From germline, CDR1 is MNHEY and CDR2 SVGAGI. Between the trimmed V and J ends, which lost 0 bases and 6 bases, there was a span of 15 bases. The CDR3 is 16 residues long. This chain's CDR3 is CASSYSQGWGLNEQFF. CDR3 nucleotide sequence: TGTGCCAGCAGTTACTCGCAGGGGTGGGGTCTCAATGAGCAGTTCTTC.

CDR3 in DNA: TGTGCCAGCAGCCAAGATCGGACTACGCACAATGAGCAGTTCTTC. This translates into CASSQDRTTHNEQFF. This sequence joins TRBV3-1 (or the pseudogene TRBV3-2) and TRBJ2-1, with D possibly being TRBD2 (6 bases). Germline assignment: CDR1 LGHDT and CDR2 YNNKEL (reference sequence). This CDR3 has 15 amino acids. V was clipped by 0 bases and J by 5 bases, with 11 bases between them.

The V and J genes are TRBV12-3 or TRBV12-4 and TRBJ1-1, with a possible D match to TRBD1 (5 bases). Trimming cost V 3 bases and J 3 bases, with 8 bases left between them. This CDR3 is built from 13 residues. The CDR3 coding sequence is TGTGCCAGCAGTTTTGGAGGGGACACTGAAGCTTTCTTT. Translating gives CASSFGGDTEAFF.

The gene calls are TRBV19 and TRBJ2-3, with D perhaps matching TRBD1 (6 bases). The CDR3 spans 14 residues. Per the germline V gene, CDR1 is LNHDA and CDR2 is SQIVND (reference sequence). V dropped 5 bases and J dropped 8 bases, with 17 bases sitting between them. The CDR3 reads CASSPKVGGGTQYF. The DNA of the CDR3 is TGTGCCAGTAGTCCGAAGGTTGGGGGCGGTACGCAGTATTTT.

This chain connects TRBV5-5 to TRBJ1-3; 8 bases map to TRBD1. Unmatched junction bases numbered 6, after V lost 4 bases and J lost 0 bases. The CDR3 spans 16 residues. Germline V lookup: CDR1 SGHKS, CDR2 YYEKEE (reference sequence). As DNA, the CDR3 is TGTGCCAGCAGCACGGGACAGGCCAGCTCTGGAAACACCATATATTTT. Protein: CASSTGQASSGNTIYF.

The DNA for the CDR3 is TGTGCCAGCAGTGAAGGCTCGGGACAGCGCCCGGAAGGCTACACCTTC. This gives the protein CASSEGSGQRPEGYTF. This chain uses TRBV2 with TRBJ1-2; 7 bases map to TRBD1. CDR1 SNHLY and CDR2 FYNNEI come from the germline V gene. Trimming removed 1 base from V and 8 bases from J; junction bases left unmatched: 13. CDR3 size: 16 residues.

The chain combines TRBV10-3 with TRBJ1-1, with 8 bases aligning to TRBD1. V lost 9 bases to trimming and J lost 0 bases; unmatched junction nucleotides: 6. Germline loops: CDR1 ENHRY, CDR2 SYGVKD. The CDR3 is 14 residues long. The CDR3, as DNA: TGTGCCATAGGGACAGGTGTAATGAACACTGAAGCTTTCTTT. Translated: CAIGTGVMNTEAFF.

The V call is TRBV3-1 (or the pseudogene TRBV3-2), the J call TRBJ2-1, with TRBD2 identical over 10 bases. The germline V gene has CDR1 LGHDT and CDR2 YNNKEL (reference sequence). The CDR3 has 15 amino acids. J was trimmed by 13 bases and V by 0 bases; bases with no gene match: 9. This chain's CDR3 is CASSQDLAGAGAQFF. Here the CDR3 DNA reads TGTGCCAGCAGCCAAGACCTAGCGGGGGCCGGGGCTCAGTTCTTC.

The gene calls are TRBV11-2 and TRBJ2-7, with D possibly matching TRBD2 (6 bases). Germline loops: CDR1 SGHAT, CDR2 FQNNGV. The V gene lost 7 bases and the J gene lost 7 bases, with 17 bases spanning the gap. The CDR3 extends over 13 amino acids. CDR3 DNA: TGTGCCAGCACCAGGTTGGGGGGAGTAGAGCAGTACTTC. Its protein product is CASTRLGGVEQYF.

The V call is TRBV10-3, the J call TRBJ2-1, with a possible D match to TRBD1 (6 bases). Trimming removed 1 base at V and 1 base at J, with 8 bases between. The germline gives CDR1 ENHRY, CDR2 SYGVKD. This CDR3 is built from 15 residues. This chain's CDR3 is CAISELQGSYNEQFF. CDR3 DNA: TGTGCCATCAGTGAGTTGCAGGGGTCCTACAATGAGCAGTTCTTC.

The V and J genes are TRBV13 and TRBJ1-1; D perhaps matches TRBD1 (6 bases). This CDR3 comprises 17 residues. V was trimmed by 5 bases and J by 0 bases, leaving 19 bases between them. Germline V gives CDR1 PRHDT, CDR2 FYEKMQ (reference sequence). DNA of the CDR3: TGTGCCAGCAGCCCAGGGGCAGCGTCTCTATTGAACACTGAAGCTTTCTTT. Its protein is CASSPGAASLLNTEAFF.

Here the CDR3 reads CASSSTGGYGYTF. The CDR3 DNA is TGTGCCAGCAGTTCTACAGGGGGCTATGGCTACACCTTC. This chain links TRBV27 with TRBJ1-2, with TRBD1 matching over 8 bases. J was trimmed by 4 bases and V by 4 bases; bases with no gene match: 2. This CDR3 is built from 13 residues. CDR1 and CDR2 from the germline V gene are MNHEY and SMNVEV (reference sequence).